Below, 16 T cell receptor beta chains from the same sample are listed, as sequenced in a study of T-cell memory formation after mild COVID-19. Using its own MiXCR run on the 5' RACE reads, TCRdb lists one record per CDR3 protein. The data hold 550,000 to 650,000 distinct CDR3 sequences, with 15% to 20% observed a single time. Sample: PBMCs or a T cell subset sorted from them (not recorded which). These receptors came from an adult woman who had mild COVID-19 (a few samples of this study predate the infection). Cell type and time point are not known.

This clonotype has just a few counts. The rearrangement joins TRBV6-6 to TRBJ1-1, with a tentative D call TRBD1 (6 bases). V was pared by 1 base and J by 7 bases, with 16 bases between. Germline CDR1 and CDR2: MNHNY and SVGAGI (reference sequence). CDR3 length: 15 amino acids. CDR3 DNA: TGTGCCAGCAGTTACTTCCCACAGGGTTCGAGTGAAGCTTTCTTT. Translating it yields CASSYFPQGSSEAFF.

This clonotype turned up a few times. This chain connects TRBV3-1 to TRBJ2-7; perhaps D is TRBD1 or TRBD2 (6 bases each). There are 15 residues in the CDR3. Germline CDR1 is LGHDT and CDR2 is YNNKEL (reference sequence). Trimming pared 7 bases from V and 4 bases from J, leaving 20 bases between. The DNA for the CDR3 is TGTGCCAGCAAGCATAGAGTTGGAGGGGGTTACGAGCAGTACTTC. Protein product: CASKHRVGGGYEQYF.

This clonotype has only a few counts. The V gene is TRBV5-1, the J gene TRBJ2-5, with 9 bases matching TRBD1. The trim removed 1 base at V and 5 bases at J, leaving 6 bases unmatched. The germline CDR1 and CDR2 sequences are SGHRS and YFSETQ. This CDR3 contains 15 residues. CDR3 region: CASSLRGQGMETQYF. DNA of the CDR3: TGCGCCAGCAGCTTGAGGGGACAGGGAATGGAGACCCAGTACTTC.

This clonotype was found a few times. The V call is TRBV12-3 or TRBV12-4, the J call TRBJ2-7; no clear D gene. This CDR3 has 9 residues. Trimming stripped 10 bases from V and 2 bases from J, with 3 bases between. CDR3 in amino acids: CATPYEQYF. The CDR3 coding sequence is TGTGCCACTCCCTACGAGCAGTACTTC.

This chain uses TRBV5-1 with TRBJ2-5, with D possibly TRBD1 on 5 matching bases. The germline V and J ends were trimmed by 5 bases and 2 bases, with 7 bases remaining between them. CDR3 length: 12 amino acids. Germline loops: CDR1 SGHRS, CDR2 YFSETQ. CDR3 residues: CASRRQQETQYF. CDR3 coding DNA: TGCGCCAGCAGGCGACAGCAAGAGACCCAGTACTTC. The whole variable domain, remainder taken from reference TRBV5-1 and TRBJ2-5, is KAGVTQTPRYLIKTRGQQVTLSCSPISGHRSVSWYQQTPGQGLQFLFEYFSETQRNKGNFPGRFSGRQFSNSRSEMNVSTLELGDSALYLCASRRQQETQYFGPGTRLLVL.

In its sample, this clonotype was seen a few times. This chain uses TRBV7-3 with TRBJ2-1, with D possibly called TRBD1 or TRBD2 (5 bases each). Germline assignment: CDR1 SGHTA and CDR2 FQGTGA. The V end was cut by 4 bases, the J end by 4 bases, with 20 bases between. The CDR3 is 17 amino acids. CDR3 region: CASSSRSGATSYNEQFF. CDR3 coding DNA: TGTGCCAGCAGCTCCCGCTCCGGGGCCACGAGTTACAATGAGCAGTTCTTC.

The genes are TRBV7-3 and TRBJ1-1, with unresolved D. V shed 5 bases and J shed 3 bases, with 19 bases lying between them. CDR1 and CDR2 (germline): SGHTA, FQGTGA. The CDR3 is made up of 16 amino acids. The CDR3 coding sequence is TGTGCCAGCAGCCCCTACGGGCCCGTCCCGCACACTGAAGCTTTCTTT. Translation gives CASSPYGPVPHTEAFF.

The V call is TRBV9, the J call TRBJ2-1; 15 bases agree with TRBD2. V trimming: 4 bases; J trimming: 4 bases; junction bases outside the gene matches: 6. Per the germline V gene, CDR1 is SGDLS and CDR2 is YYNGEE. This CDR3 has 17 residues. This CDR3 reads CASSPGTSGRRYNEQFF. In DNA, the CDR3 is TGTGCCAGCAGCCCCGGGACTAGCGGGAGGAGATACAATGAGCAGTTCTTC.

J is TRBJ2-1 and V is TRBV9, with 8 bases aligning to TRBD2. The J segment lost 2 bases and the V segment lost 4 bases, leaving 5 bases of the junction unmatched. Germline V lookup: CDR1 SGDLS, CDR2 YYNGEE. This CDR3 contains 15 residues. The CDR3 is CASSPMREAYNEQFF. The CDR3 coding sequence is TGTGCCAGCAGCCCCATGCGGGAGGCCTACAATGAGCAGTTCTTC.

This chain joins TRBV28 and TRBJ1-1; D possibly corresponds to TRBD1 (5 bases). From germline, CDR1 is MDHEN and CDR2 SYDVKM. The V and J ends lost 5 bases and 4 bases respectively, with 23 bases between them. CDR3 size: 17 residues. The chain's CDR3 is CASSPLFVGIGGTEAFF. The CDR3, as DNA: TGTGCCAGCAGTCCGCTTTTTGTAGGGATCGGGGGCACTGAAGCTTTCTTT.

The chain has TRBV2 and TRBJ1-1, with D unresolved. The CDR3 runs to 15 residues. From germline, CDR1 is SNHLY and CDR2 FYNNEI. Trimming stripped 7 bases from V and 0 bases from J, with 15 bases between. CDR3 bases: TGTGCCAGCACCGGTCGGACGGATATGAACACTGAAGCTTTCTTT. Its translation is CASTGRTDMNTEAFF.

This chain uses TRBV2 with TRBJ2-7; 11 bases fit TRBD2. With 4 bases clipped from V and 6 bases from J, the junction kept 8 bases outside the gene matches. The CDR3 length is 15 residues. Germline V gene lookup returns CDR1 SNHLY and CDR2 FYNNEI. The chain's CDR3 is CASSVMTSGKGEQYF. In DNA, the CDR3 is TGTGCCAGCAGTGTTATGACTAGCGGGAAGGGCGAGCAGTACTTC.

Written as DNA, the CDR3 is TGTGCCAGCTCACCACAATGGGGCCAAGAGACCCAGTACTTC. This translates into CASSPQWGQETQYF. This chain uses TRBV18 with TRBJ2-5, with D unclear. V was cut by 1 base and J by 1 base, with 7 bases left in between. This CDR3 region has 14 residues. Germline V lookup: CDR1 KGHSH, CDR2 LQKENI.

The chain carries TRBV4-1 and TRBJ2-6; 9 nucleotides align to TRBD1. This CDR3 is 19 amino acids long. Per germline, CDR1 MGHRA and CDR2 YSYEKL. J gave up 0 bases and V 4 bases, and 10 bases lay outside the gene matches. The CDR3 DNA reads TGCGCCAGCAGCCGAGACGCCGGGACAGGGTACTCTGGGGCCAACGTCCTGACTTTC. Translation: CASSRDAGTGYSGANVLTF.

This clonotype appeared a few times. The rearrangement joins TRBV7-8 to TRBJ2-1, with D uncertain. The CDR3 consists of 14 residues. Germline CDR1 SGHVS, CDR2 FQNEAQ. The V gene lost 5 bases and the J gene lost 9 bases, with 17 bases spanning the gap. The CDR3 loop reads CASSLGVRSGEQFF. CDR3 coding DNA: TGTGCCAGCAGCCTTGGGGTCCGGAGTGGTGAGCAGTTCTTC.

This chain connects TRBV29-1 to TRBJ1-1, with unresolved D. Germline V CDR1 and CDR2: SQVTM, ANQGSEA. CDR3 size: 10 residues. The V and J ends lost 4 bases and 5 bases respectively, with 5 bases between them. The CDR3 DNA reads as TGCAGCGTTGTTTTGACTGAAGCTTTCTTT. Translated, it gives CSVVLTEAFF.